The following is a T cell receptor (beta chain) sequence with its context. The antigen it recognizes is unknown. No qualities accompany the bases; no much larger clone lies one base away. The High Capacity cDNA Reverse Transcription Kit was used to reverse transcribe all of the isolated RNA, meaning that expressed TCRB transcripts were what got sequenced. Deep immunoSEQ sequencing was applied to naive, central memory and regulatory T cell samples, giving an average of around 4 million total reads per sample. Sorted cells were lysed in RLT buffer, and RNA was extracted using DNase-treated RNeasy Micro or Mini kits according to cell number. To prevent cross-contamination, every cell subset was processed on its own, while patient and healthy donor samples were processed together. Using the immunoSEQ multiplex PCR, TCRB sequences were amplified from cDNA into 87-bp fragments spanning the CDR3 region. Amplicons were sequenced on the Illumina HiSeq platform. In the paper's pipeline: Synthetic template baselines were used to correct PCR bias computationally, reads within Hamming distance 2 were collapsed together, and singletons that could not be merged were discarded. Reads were aligned to IMGT to assign V, D and J genes, CDR3 length, and insertions or deletions at six rearrangement sites. Clonotype counts were normalized to sorted cell number within each subset before computing true diversity and Gini coefficients with the tcR R package. Repertoire sharing was quantified using the overlap coefficient calculated on TCRB nucleotide sequences. As a proxy for the pre-selection repertoire, out-of-frame TCRB sequences from naive cells were analyzed. In its TCRdb copy, this immuneACCESS table keeps in-frame sequences only and misses some clones. Where compared with another copy, unresolved V genes explain less than half of these, and the others have no known cause. The V and J calls and clone size come from that table; D and trimming were worked out from the DNA. The sample table contains some 150,000 clones; only one count was recorded for roughly 10% of them. Under 1.5% of the sample is taken by the ten largest.

CDR1 and CDR2, per the germline V gene, are SGDLS and YYNGEE. Ends trimmed: V by 5 bases, J by 6 bases; bases unmatched to a gene: 2. CDR3 length: 13 amino acids, cysteine to phenylalanine. Only the CDR3 portion is preserved as DNA: 39 bases, with reading frame beginning at the first base. The data stem from a study of beta chain features in type 1 diabetes (dated by TCRdb to 2017 to 2018). For context, the study as a whole: Patients and healthy donors did not differ in mean age, gender distribution, total cell number or subset yield. The study compared the TCRB repertoires of sorted circulating CD4+ T cell subsets in recently diagnosed type 1 diabetes patients with those in matched healthy donors. Regulatory and stem cell-like memory subsets were isolated from only 8 patients and roughly 8 healthy donors, whereas naive and central memory subsets came from all 28 donors. Across all samples, around 100 million sorted cells were examined, and cell number per subset correlated strongly with RNA yield. What the work shows at the level of the full study, not this receptor alone: HLA sub-analyses involved small numbers of individuals, so any influence of HLA type on TCRB rearrangement remained unresolved. Shorter templates might be favored by PCR, yet because patient and control samples were amplified and corrected together, any such skew would affect both groups equally. Naive, central memory and regulatory TCRB repertoires appeared to be more alike among patients than among healthy donors. At VDJ recombination sites, type 1 diabetes patients had fewer insertions and more deleted nucleotides, which implies abnormalities in thymic rearrangement. A moderate but significant shortening of TCRB CDR3 length was observed in type 1 diabetes patients in all four CD4+ subsets. Because cDNA was sequenced instead of genomic DNA, activated cells with high expression could be over-represented, although the groups did not differ in activation or CD3 levels.

Each donor gave one peripheral blood draw, averaging approximately 110 mL, which was collected into heparinised tubes. Using a panel that included CD45RO, CCR7, CD25, CD127, CD95 and CD27, naive, central memory, regulatory and stem cell-like memory CD4+ T cells were sorted on a BD FACSAria II. Every sorted population had a purity above 95%. Right away, PBMCs were isolated by Lymphoprep density gradient centrifugation and were stained directly, with no culture step. So that batch effects would be minimized, each experiment stained and sorted samples in pairs, pairing one healthy donor with one patient.

The sequence came from a young man in good health. The V and J segments used are TRBV9 and TRBJ2-3, with 11 junctional bases fitting TRBD2. Sequenced input: naive CD4+ T cells from blood. Interpreted using the paper, the cell subset or site label stands for: true naive CD4+ T cells. The CDR3 region: CASRASGGDTQYF. The DNA sequence is TGTGCCAGCAGAGCTAGCGGGGGGGATACGCAGTATTTT.